The 10 T cell receptor beta chains in this list originate from one sample, sequenced in a study of T cells in Graves' hyperthyroidism and ophthalmopathy. The source material, RNA transcripts, was used to amplify TCR beta CDR3 regions. Researchers ran a first-round RT-PCR on the TCR CDR3 using the HTBI primer set. A single record per CDR3 protein comes from TCRdb applying MiXCR to the multiplex PCR reads. The table includes 650,000 to 750,000 distinct CDR3 sequences, around 15% detected once. The sample consisted of blood. The source of these receptors is a woman aged 18-30 years with Graves' hyperthyroidism.

The chain carries TRBV7-9 and TRBJ2-2; 13 positions agree with TRBD2. Germline CDR1 reads SEHNR; CDR2 reads FQNEAQ (reference sequence). After removal of 1 base from V and 4 bases from J, the junction contained 6 bases not matched to a gene. The CDR3 length is 18 residues. CDR3 residues: CASSLGTSGSPSTGELFF. Written as DNA, the CDR3 is TGTGCCAGCAGCTTAGGGACTAGCGGGAGCCCCAGCACCGGGGAGCTGTTTTTT.

The rearrangement uses TRBV7-2 and TRBJ1-1; possible D gene TRBD1, 6 bases. Germline CDR1 reads SGHTA; CDR2 reads FQGNSA. CDR3 length: 16 amino acids. V was cut by 1 base and J by 1 base, with 13 bases left in between. The CDR3 loop reads CASSLVSQGGNTEAFF. The DNA for the CDR3 is TGTGCCAGCAGCTTAGTGTCACAGGGTGGGAACACTGAAGCTTTCTTT.

The chain couples TRBV14 to TRBJ2-7, with 10 bases matching TRBD2. The V gene end was trimmed by 3 bases and the J gene end by 3 bases; junction bases not matched to a gene: 2. The germline gives CDR1 SGHDN, CDR2 FVKESK. The CDR3 has 14 residues. CDR3 residues: CASSQSGRGYEQYF. As DNA, the CDR3 is TGTGCCAGCAGCCAGAGCGGGAGGGGCTACGAGCAGTACTTC.

This clonotype has at least ten counts. This chain connects TRBV7-2 to TRBJ2-1; D remains unclear. This CDR3 region has 13 residues. The V gene's germline CDR1 is SGHTA and CDR2 FQGNSA. Trimming cost V 4 bases and J 7 bases, with 11 bases left between them. CDR3 region: CASSSRNSNEQFF. For the CDR3, the DNA is TGTGCCAGCAGCTCCCGAAATTCAAATGAGCAGTTCTTC.

The chain combines TRBV7-9 with TRBJ1-2; D gene unclear. Germline values: CDR1 SEHNR, CDR2 FQNEAQ (reference sequence). V was clipped by 1 base and J by 3 bases, with 12 bases between them. The CDR3 consists of 15 residues. CDR3 in DNA: TGTGCCAGCAGCTTAGACCCCGACACGTACTATGGCTACACCTTC. It yields the protein CASSLDPDTYYGYTF.

The gene calls are TRBV9 and TRBJ2-1, with TRBD2 identical over 11 bases. CDR3 size: 17 residues. The germline CDR1 and CDR2 sequences are SGDLS and YYNGEE. With 3 bases clipped from V and 7 bases from J, the junction kept 12 bases outside the gene matches. The CDR3 nucleotides are TGTGCCAGCAGCGCCCGCACGACTAGCGGGATAAGGAATGAGCAGTTCTTC. Protein product: CASSARTTSGIRNEQFF.

This clonotype was observed at least ten times. The chain is built from TRBV7-8 and TRBJ1-2; the D is unclear. Germline CDR1 and CDR2: SGHVS and FQNEAQ. Deletions cut 3 bases from V and 5 bases from J, with 22 bases between. The CDR3 spans 17 residues. This chain's CDR3 is CASSFLRNRAAGYGYTF. DNA of the CDR3: TGTGCCAGCAGCTTTCTTAGGAATAGGGCGGCGGGTTATGGCTACACCTTC.

V usage is TRBV28 and J usage is TRBJ2-2, with TRBD2 as a possible D gene (5 bases). There are 14 residues in the CDR3. Germline CDR1 is MDHEN and CDR2 is SYDVKM. The V and J ends lost 8 bases and 4 bases respectively, with 14 bases between them. In DNA, the CDR3 is TGTGCCAGCGGTCTCTGGGCGGGCACCGGGGAGCTGTTTTTT. This encodes CASGLWAGTGELFF.

The table lists this clonotype with many counts. This chain joins TRBV3-1 and TRBJ1-1; unclear D gene. The germline V gene encodes CDR1 LGHDT and CDR2 YNNKEL (reference sequence). This CDR3 has 13 residues. V lost 0 bases and J 5 bases, leaving 7 bases between the germline ends. CDR3 loop: CASSQEPRTEAFF. The DNA for the CDR3 is TGTGCCAGCAGCCAAGAGCCTAGGACTGAAGCTTTCTTT.

The sample holds many counts of this clonotype. The J gene is TRBJ2-7, the V gene TRBV11-2; 9 nucleotides align to TRBD1. Germline V gene lookup returns CDR1 SGHAT and CDR2 FQNNGV. Unmatched junction bases numbered 4, after V lost 3 bases and J lost 4 bases. The length of the CDR3 is 14 residues. This chain's CDR3 is CASSFDRGGYEQYF. DNA for the CDR3: TGTGCCAGCAGCTTTGACAGGGGGGGGTACGAGCAGTACTTC.